The 18 T cell receptor beta chains given below trace back to one sample, sequenced in a study of graft-versus-host responses after intestinal transplantation. Clones were sequenced by immunoSEQ multiplex PCR, and TCRdb holds only the in-frame ones, with some missing. The sample records tens of thousands of clones, approximately 92% being singletons. The sequenced sample was PBMCs, obtained about 800 days after a first intestinal transplant, on the day of a second. Receptor source: a human patient who received an intestinal transplant, so some T cells may come from the graft donor.

This chain connects TRBV7-6 to TRBJ2-5; the match to TRBD1 covers 9 bases. V shed 4 bases and J 4 bases; nucleotides not matched to a gene: 4. Germline CDR1 reads SGHVS; CDR2 reads FNYEAQ. The CDR3 has 14 residues. DNA of the CDR3: TGTGCCAGCAGCTATGGACAGGGGACAGAGACCCAGTACTTC. As protein: CASSYGQGTETQYF.

As to this clone: Other DNA sequences in this specimen translate into the identical CDR3. This sequence joins TRBV5-1 and TRBJ2-1; the D is unclear. With 2 bases removed from V and 0 bases from J, the gap between germline ends came to 9 bases. Germline assignment: CDR1 SGHRS and CDR2 YFSETQ. This CDR3 region has 15 residues. CDR3 loop: CASSLGGSSYNEQFF. The DNA for the CDR3 is TGCGCCAGCAGCTTAGGCGGAAGCTCCTACAATGAGCAGTTCTTC.

The CDR3 nucleotides are TGTGCCAGCAGCTTAGGAGGCGTATCTAACTATGGCTACACCTTC. Protein: CASSLGGVSNYGYTF. The gene calls are TRBV11-2 and TRBJ1-2; D gene ambiguous. The CDR3 contains 15 residues. Trimming cost V 1 base and J 0 bases, with 9 bases left between them. The germline V gene encodes CDR1 SGHAT and CDR2 FQNNGV. The variable domain in full, with the rest retrieved from reference TRBV11-2 and TRBJ1-2, is EAGVAQSPRYKIIEKRQSVAFWCNPISGHATLYWYQQILGQGPKLLIQFQNNGVVDDSQLPKDRFSAERLKGVDSTLKIQPAKLEDSAVYLCASSLGGVSNYGYTFGSGTRLTVV.

The rearrangement links TRBV20-1 to TRBJ2-3, with a tentative D call TRBD2 (6 bases). This CDR3 region has 11 residues. Germline CDR1 is DFQATT and CDR2 is SNEGSKA (reference sequence). Trimming removed 6 bases at V and 8 bases at J, with 12 bases between. The CDR3 loop is CSAKEGPTQYF. The CDR3 DNA sequence: TGCAGTGCCAAGGAGGGGCCTACGCAGTATTTT.

V is TRBV5-1 and J is TRBJ1-2; D remains ambiguous. V was clipped by 0 bases and J by 4 bases, with 13 bases between them. Germline lookup yields CDR1 SGHRS and CDR2 YFSETQ. There are 15 residues in the CDR3. In nucleotides, the CDR3 is TGCGCCAGCAGCTTGGTGGGCCAGAAAACCTATGGCTACACCTTC. Translating gives CASSLVGQKTYGYTF.

The V gene is TRBV9, the J gene TRBJ2-3, with a possible D match to TRBD2 (6 bases). The V and J ends lost 3 bases and 6 bases respectively, with 20 bases between them. This CDR3 is built from 16 residues. The germline gives CDR1 SGDLS, CDR2 YYNGEE. The CDR3 here is CASSASGTSFRDTQYF. CDR3 DNA sequence: TGTGCCAGCAGCGCTTCCGGGACTTCCTTTCGGGATACGCAGTATTTT.

V gene TRBV30 combines with J gene TRBJ2-1; the D is unclear. The CDR3 is 11 residues long. CDR1 is GTSNPN, CDR2 SVGIG, per germline (reference sequence). Trimming cost V 3 bases and J 4 bases, with 4 bases left between them. CDR3: CAWRGYNEQFF. The DNA for the CDR3 is TGTGCCTGGAGGGGTTACAATGAGCAGTTCTTC.

This sequence joins TRBV7-9 and TRBJ2-1; D unresolved. Trimming pared 0 bases from V and 7 bases from J, leaving 4 bases between. Looked up from germline, CDR1 is SEHNR and CDR2 is FQNEAQ (reference sequence). The CDR3 contains 12 residues. The CDR3 DNA follows: TGTGCCAGCAGCTTAGCGAGGAATGAGCAGTTCTTC. Amino acid sequence: CASSLARNEQFF.

The chain has TRBV10-3 and TRBJ2-3; 14 bases agree with TRBD2. Trimming removed 6 bases from V and 2 bases from J; junction bases left unmatched: 13. This CDR3 spans 19 amino acids. Germline V gene data show CDR1 as ENHRY and CDR2 as SYGVKD. The CDR3 region has the DNA TGTGCCATCAGCCGACTAGCGGGAGGGCCCACTTATTTCACAGATACGCAGTATTTT. Its protein product is CAISRLAGGPTYFTDTQYF.

A note on this clone: At one end the junction does not follow the germline gene, possibly because of a read error. The CDR3 DNA reads as TGTGCTAGCAGCGCGACAGGCTATGGCACAGATACGCAGTATTTT. It is translated as CASSATGYGTDTQYF. The chain recombines TRBV7-7 with TRBJ2-3; D possibly corresponds to TRBD1 (6 bases). CDR3 length equals 15 residues. Germline CDR1 is SSHAT and CDR2 is FNYEAQ (reference sequence).

The chain employs TRBV7-9 and TRBJ1-2, with a tentative D call TRBD1 (5 bases). Trimming removed 1 base from V and 2 bases from J, with 11 bases in between. The CDR3 is 15 amino acids. CDR1 is SEHNR, CDR2 FQNEAQ, per germline (reference sequence). The CDR3 region is CASSLDRGQNYGYTF. The CDR3 DNA follows: TGTGCCAGCAGCTTAGATCGCGGACAAAACTATGGCTACACCTTC.

This clone was observed a single time. The chain uses TRBV30 and TRBJ2-1; D gene unclear. The germline CDR1 and CDR2 sequences are GTSNPN and SVGIG (reference sequence). CDR3 length: 13 amino acids. V lost 2 bases and J 9 bases, leaving 14 bases between the germline ends. CDR3 nucleotides: TGTGCCTGGAGTACGACCGCAGCCGGTGAGCAGTTCTTC. Residues: CAWSTTAAGEQFF.

The DNA of the CDR3 is TGTGCCAGCAGTGAAGGCAGGGAAGAGACCCAGTACTTC. Translation gives CASSEGREETQYF. The gene calls are TRBV6-1 and TRBJ2-5; D is possibly TRBD1 (5 bases). Germline V lookup: CDR1 MNHNS, CDR2 SASEGT. CDR3 length: 13 amino acids. V was trimmed by 1 base and J by 3 bases, leaving 6 bases between them.

The chain links TRBV5-1 to TRBJ2-2; unclear D gene. Germline V gene data show CDR1 as SGHRS and CDR2 as YFSETQ. The V gene lost 4 bases and the J gene lost 0 bases, with 13 bases spanning the gap. The CDR3 totals 16 residues. The CDR3 is CASSPLRLSNTGELFF. As DNA, the CDR3 is TGCGCCAGCAGCCCCCTGCGGCTTTCGAACACCGGGGAGCTGTTTTTT.

The chain has TRBV6-5 and TRBJ1-1; D call uncertain. V lost 2 bases and J lost 8, with 12 bases in between. Germline CDR1 and CDR2: MNHEY and SVGAGI. The CDR3 runs 13 residues. The CDR3 region has the DNA TGTGCCAGCAGTTACAGGTCCTGGATGGAAGCTTTCTTT. It is translated as CASSYRSWMEAFF.

The chain is built from TRBV6-5 and TRBJ2-5; TRBD2 matches 7 bases. The germline CDR1 and CDR2 sequences are MNHEY and SVGAGI. Germline trimming cut 2 bases from V and 6 bases from J; bases unmatched to any gene: 6. This CDR3 is built from 14 residues. CDR3 amino acids: CASSYRGGLQTQYF. The CDR3 DNA reads as TGTGCCAGCAGTTACCGCGGGGGACTGCAGACCCAGTACTTC.

The rearrangement links TRBV6-1 to TRBJ2-7, with 9 positions matching TRBD1. Germline loops: CDR1 MNHNS, CDR2 SASEGT. J was trimmed by 4 bases and V by 7 bases; bases with no gene match: 8. The CDR3 covers 14 residues. CDR3 loop: CASTLGQGSYEQYF. CDR3 nucleotide sequence: TGTGCCAGCACTTTGGGACAGGGCAGTTACGAGCAGTACTTC.

The V call is TRBV10-1, the J call TRBJ2-2; TRBD1 is a possible D gene (5 bases). This CDR3 contains 13 residues. V lost 4 bases and J lost 6, with 9 bases in between. Germline loops: CDR1 WNHNN, CDR2 SYGVQD (reference sequence). CDR3 bases: TGCGCCAGCAGTGCGCAGGGCCCCGGGGAGCTGTTTTTT. Amino acids: CASSAQGPGELFF.